This T cell receptor beta chain was retrieved from a study of T cell responses to AZD1222 COVID-19 vaccine. Regarding the study as a whole: Repertoires in all cases were sampled only once the peak T cell response had passed. Baseline seropositivity characterized only six or seven AZD1222 recipients. Mostly white British, mostly female donors; authors suggested clonal diversity may be underestimated.

Sequencing used immunoSEQ multiplex PCR; TCRdb keeps in-frame clones, though not all of them. The sample contains around 120,000 clones, 70% to 90% of which appear only once. Germline V gene sequence: CDR1 SGHRS, CDR2 YFSETQ. The V and J ends lost 4 bases and 3 bases respectively, with 15 bases between them. The CDR3 extends over 15 amino acids. A word on this clone: Its antigen is unidentified.

This sample comprised peripheral blood, obtained on day 0 of MenACWY control vaccination. The chain has TRBV5-1 and TRBJ2-3, with D tentatively TRBD2 (6 bases). The receptor was isolated from an adult in good health. The chain's CDR3 is CASSVGGRYTDTQYF. In DNA form, the CDR3 reads TGCGCCAGCAGCGTCGGGGGACGTTATACAGATACGCAGTATTTT.